These 28 T cell receptor beta chains were sequenced from one sample in a study of T cells in localized non-small cell lung cancer. TCRdb's copy holds only in-frame clones and misses some; the assay was immunoSEQ multiplex PCR. The sample lists about 3,400 clones; around a fifth were seen once. This sample comprised lung tumor tissue, obtained before any cancer treatment. All receptors come from a man aged 18 to 55 with stage II lung adenocarcinoma.

This rearrangement joins TRBV10-1 to TRBJ2-7, with D maybe TRBD2 (7 bases). Per the germline V gene, CDR1 is WNHNN and CDR2 is SYGVQD (reference sequence). Trimming pared 8 bases from V and 0 bases from J, leaving 17 bases between. CDR3 length: 15 amino acids. CDR3 sequence: CASSNLRGHSYEQYF. In nucleotides, the CDR3 is TGCGCCAGCTCCAACCTGCGGGGGCACTCCTACGAGCAGTACTTC.

This clone was counted only a few times. The genes are TRBV11-3 and TRBJ2-1; 10 bases match TRBD1. This CDR3 is 16 amino acids long. Germline V gene lookup returns CDR1 SGHNT and CDR2 YENEEA. The junction had 11 bases not matched to a gene; V was cut back by 5 bases and J by 7 bases. CDR3 sequence (DNA): TGTGCCAGCAGCCGGACCGGGACAGGGGAATTTAATGAGCAGTTCTTC. Its protein is CASSRTGTGEFNEQFF. Together with reference TRBV11-3 and TRBJ2-1, the CDR3 gives the full variable domain: EAGVVQSPRYKIIEKKQPVAFWCNPISGHNTLYWYLQNLGQGPELLIRYENEEAVDDSQLPKDRFSAERLKGVDSTLKIQPAELGDSAVYLCASSRTGTGEFNEQFFGPGTRLTVL.

The genes are TRBV29-1 and TRBJ2-2, with 8 nucleotides matching TRBD1. The CDR3 loop spans 14 amino acids. CDR1 is SQVTM, CDR2 ANQGSEA, per germline. V was pared by 6 bases and J by 7 bases, with 10 bases of the junction left unmatched. DNA for the CDR3: TGCAGCGTATGGGACAGGTCGCTGGTCGGGGAGCTGTTTTTT. Residues: CSVWDRSLVGELFF.

This clone was recorded a few times. V and J are TRBV28 and TRBJ2-1; tentative D call: TRBD2 (5 bases). Germline V gives CDR1 MDHEN, CDR2 SYDVKM. V lost 8 bases and J lost 7, with 18 bases in between. There are 14 residues in the CDR3. CDR3 nucleotide sequence: TGTGCCAGCGCCCCCGGCAGGAGAGGGAATGAGCAGTTCTTC. Amino acids: CASAPGRRGNEQFF.

The table lists this clone with a few counts. The CDR3 protein is CASSRVAGGGYEQYF. CDR3 nucleotides: TGTGCCAGCAGCCGCGTAGCGGGGGGGGGCTACGAGCAGTACTTC. The chain is built from TRBV14 and TRBJ2-7, with 11 positions matching TRBD2. The length of the CDR3 is 15 residues. In germline, CDR1 is SGHDN, CDR2 FVKESK. With 4 bases clipped from V and 3 bases from J, the junction kept 5 bases outside the gene matches.

This clone is deemed large. This chain links TRBV6-8 with TRBJ2-7; 12 bases are shared with TRBD2. Germline assignment: CDR1 MNHGY and CDR2 SAAAGT. The CDR3 loop spans 14 amino acids. V gave up 5 bases and J gave up 7 bases; unmatched junction bases: 6. The CDR3 reads CASSASGGAGEQYF. The CDR3 DNA sequence: TGTGCCAGCAGTGCTAGCGGGGGGGCCGGGGAGCAGTACTTC.

This clone occurred a few times. The CDR3: CASSPNEGHFEAFF. The CDR3 DNA sequence: TGTGCCAGCTCACCAAACGAGGGCCACTTTGAAGCTTTCTTT. The V call is TRBV18, the J call TRBJ1-1; no clear D gene. From germline, CDR1 is KGHSH and CDR2 LQKENI. The germline V and J ends were trimmed by 2 bases and 7 bases, with 14 bases remaining between them. The CDR3 spans 14 residues.

By share, this clone counts as medium-sized. The rearrangement uses TRBV11-3 and TRBJ2-7; D assignment may be TRBD1 or TRBD2 (7 bases each). CDR1 and CDR2 from the germline V gene are SGHNT and YENEEA. V lost 4 bases to trimming and J lost 3 bases, with 16 bases between them. This CDR3 is 15 amino acids long. The CDR3 is CASSSGGLAVYEQYF. The CDR3 DNA is TGTGCCAGCAGCTCAGGGGGGCTAGCGGTCTACGAGCAGTACTTC.

This clone showed up just a few times. The rearrangement joins TRBV9 to TRBJ2-3; 9 nucleotides agree with TRBD1. With 3 bases clipped from V and 6 bases from J, the junction kept 5 bases outside the gene matches. The V gene's germline CDR1 is SGDLS and CDR2 YYNGEE. The CDR3 extends over 14 amino acids. CDR3 region: CASSGGQGLDTQYF. Written as DNA, the CDR3 is TGTGCCAGCAGCGGAGGACAGGGGTTGGATACGCAGTATTTT.

This clone has just a few counts. The chain links TRBV7-5 to TRBJ1-4; TRBD1 reflects the table's D call only, with no check against the DNA. TRBV7-5 corresponds to a pseudogene. The CDR3 spans 15 residues. The CDR3 DNA reads TGTGCCAGCAGTACCCCCGGGACAGGGGAGGAAAAACTGTTTTTT. It codes for CASSTPGTGEEKLFF.

There are a few counts of this clone. This chain's CDR3 is CASSRGTERYEQYF. The CDR3 DNA reads as TGTGCCAGCAGTAGAGGGACGGAACGCTACGAGCAGTACTTC. The rearrangement joins TRBV6-8 to TRBJ2-7, with D perhaps TRBD1 or TRBD2 (5 bases each). The length of the CDR3 is 14 residues. CDR1 is MNHGY and CDR2 is SAAAGT in the germline V gene. V was shortened by 5 bases and J by 3 bases, with 14 bases between the two germline ends.

V and J are TRBV30 and TRBJ2-7; 8 bases are shared with TRBD1. Germline CDR1 reads GTSNPN; CDR2 reads SVGIG (reference sequence). The CDR3 loop spans 15 amino acids. With 0 bases clipped from V and 0 bases from J, the junction kept 4 bases outside the gene matches. CDR3 amino acids: CAWSVPGQGSYEQYF. The DNA of the CDR3 is TGTGCCTGGAGTGTACCCGGACAGGGCTCCTACGAGCAGTACTTC.

The CDR3 coding sequence is TGTGCCAGCGCACAGGGGGCGAATGAGCAGTTCTTC. Translating it yields CASAQGANEQFF. The V gene is TRBV6-8, the J gene TRBJ2-1; TRBD1 agrees at 9 bases. This CDR3 region has 12 residues. Germline V CDR1 and CDR2: MNHGY, SAAAGT. Germline trimming cut 8 bases from V and 7 bases from J; bases unmatched to any gene: 3.

J is TRBJ2-7 and V is TRBV28, with 7 bases aligning to TRBD1. The V segment lost 10 bases and the J segment 5 bases; nucleotides outside the gene matches: 14. The CDR3 has 14 residues. Germline values: CDR1 MDHEN, CDR2 SYDVKM. The chain's CDR3 is CATRKGQLIHEQYF. CDR3 DNA sequence: TGTGCCACCCGAAAGGGACAGCTAATCCACGAGCAGTACTTC.

The table lists this clone with a few counts. Given the absence of the conserved phenylalanine or tryptophan at the CDR3 end, a read error is likely. The limits of the CDR3 on the DNA are not certain, so only TCRdb's listed CDR3 is given. This chain connects TRBV7-6 to TRBJ1-5. Counting both end residues, the CDR3 totals 17 amino acids. Germline assignment: CDR1 SGHVS and CDR2 FNYEAQ. CDR3 amino acids: CASSSTFPPSPGTAPLG.

The chain couples TRBV11-3 to TRBJ1-1, with D possibly matching TRBD1 (5 bases). The CDR3 extends over 14 amino acids. The germline gives CDR1 SGHNT, CDR2 YENEEA. Trimming pared 5 bases from V and 4 bases from J, leaving 14 bases between. The CDR3: CASSPGLQGTEAFF. The DNA of the CDR3 is TGTGCCAGCAGCCCCGGGCTTCAGGGCACTGAAGCTTTCTTT.

The sample holds a few counts of this clone. The rearrangement uses TRBV7-7 and TRBJ2-7, with D possibly called TRBD1 or TRBD2 (5 bases each). The V gene lost 1 base and the J gene lost 2 bases, with 9 bases spanning the gap. This CDR3 is built from 14 residues. Germline V gene sequence: CDR1 SSHAT, CDR2 FNYEAQ (reference sequence). CDR3 sequence (DNA): TGTGCCAGCAGCTTAGTAGAGGGGACCTACGAGCAGTACTTC. Its protein product is CASSLVEGTYEQYF.

The V and J genes are TRBV25-1 and TRBJ2-1, with a tentative D call TRBD2 (5 bases). Germline V CDR1 and CDR2: MGHDK, SYGVNS. Trimming took 7 bases from V and 2 from J, leaving 9 bases between them. CDR3 size: 13 residues. CDR3 nucleotides: TGTGCCAGCACTAGCAAGACCTACAATGAGCAGTTCTTC. Its translation is CASTSKTYNEQFF.

The CDR3 DNA follows: TGTGCCAGCTCGACAGGGAATTTCGGCTCACCCCTCCACTTT. This codes for CASSTGNFGSPLHF. The J gene is TRBJ1-6, the V gene TRBV18; 7 nucleotides line up with TRBD1. There are 14 residues in the CDR3. V trimming: 6 bases; J trimming: 10 bases; junction bases outside the gene matches: 9. Germline V gives CDR1 KGHSH, CDR2 LQKENI.

This chain uses TRBV19 with TRBJ1-5, with 7 bases identical to TRBD1. Unmatched junction bases numbered 5, after V lost 5 bases and J lost 1 base. The germline CDR1 and CDR2 sequences are LNHDA and SQIVND (reference sequence). The CDR3 consists of 15 residues. The DNA for the CDR3 is TGTGCCAGTAGTCGCGCAGGGGGGAGCAATCAGCCCCAGCATTTT. Encoded protein: CASSRAGGSNQPQHF.

This clone has more than one count but fewer than ten. The V and J genes are TRBV30 and TRBJ2-4; 7 nucleotides agree with TRBD2. Losses at the gene ends were 5 bases for V and 2 bases for J; bases not matched to a gene: 3. Looked up from germline, CDR1 is GTSNPN and CDR2 is SVGIG (reference sequence). The CDR3 has 13 residues. CDR3 in amino acids: CAWGLGSKNIQYF. As DNA, the CDR3 is TGTGCCTGGGGACTAGGGTCCAAAAACATTCAGTACTTC.

The chain recombines TRBV7-1 with TRBJ2-2; unclear D gene. TRBV7-1 is flagged as an ORF with uncertain function. Trimming shortened V by 7 bases and J by 2 bases, and 17 bases separated the two germline ends. The CDR3 is 16 amino acids. The CDR3 here is CASKTGSRSNTGELFF. In DNA, the CDR3 is TGTGCCAGCAAAACGGGTAGCAGGTCCAACACCGGGGAGCTGTTTTTT.

The chain joins TRBV7-4 to TRBJ1-3; D remains unclear. This CDR3 has 13 residues. Trimming took off 6 bases at V and 2 bases at J, with 8 bases between the two ends. CDR1 is SGHVT, CDR2 SQSDAQ, per germline. The CDR3 nucleotides are TGTGCCAGCAGTGATGGGGCTGGAAACACCATATATTTT. Protein: CASSDGAGNTIYF.

This clone was detected a few times. V usage is TRBV6-7 and J usage is TRBJ1-2; 11 bases line up with TRBD1. TRBV6-7 carries the ORF label, with uncertain function. V gave up 6 bases and J gave up 5 bases; unmatched junction bases: 5. The CDR3 contains 14 residues. CDR3 loop: CASRAGQGAYGYTF. CDR3 nucleotide sequence: TGTGCCAGCAGGGCAGGACAGGGGGCGTATGGCTACACCTTC.

The V and J genes are TRBV5-1 and TRBJ2-7, with D possibly being TRBD1 (6 bases). Germline CDR1 is SGHRS and CDR2 is YFSETQ. Between the trimmed V and J ends, which lost 3 bases and 2 bases, there was a span of 12 bases. This CDR3 has 14 amino acids. In DNA, the CDR3 is TGCGCCAGCAGCTCGACCGGACAGACCTACGAGCAGTACTTC. Residues: CASSSTGQTYEQYF.

This clone was seen more than once but under ten times. V is TRBV12-5 and J is TRBJ2-7, with no clear D. The CDR3 loop spans 11 amino acids. V was trimmed by 6 bases and J by 3 bases, leaving 6 bases between them. Germline assignment: CDR1 LGHNT and CDR2 FRNRAP. The CDR3: CASGANYEQYF. DNA for the CDR3: TGTGCTAGTGGCGCGAACTACGAGCAGTACTTC. The complete variable domain, with remaining parts taken from reference TRBV12-5 and TRBJ2-7, reads DARVTQTPRHKVTEMGQEVTMRCQPILGHNTVFWYRQTMMQGLELLAYFRNRAPLDDSGMPKDRFSAEMPDATLATLKIQPSEPRDSAVYFCASGANYEQYFGPGTRLTVT.

This chain joins TRBV6-8 and TRBJ2-7, with D perhaps given as TRBD1 or TRBD2 (6 bases each). CDR1 and CDR2 from the germline V gene are MNHGY and SAAAGT. Trimming took 6 bases from V and 0 from J, leaving 24 bases between them. This CDR3 comprises 18 residues. The CDR3 bases are TGTGCCAGCAGGGGAGTGGGGGGCACTTATCGCCGCTCCTACGAGCAGTACTTC. Its translation is CASRGVGGTYRRSYEQYF.

As DNA, the CDR3 is TGTGCCAGCATGGACAGCACTAACTATGGCTACACCTTC. Protein sequence: CASMDSTNYGYTF. V usage is TRBV28 and J usage is TRBJ1-2; possible D gene TRBD1, 6 bases. This CDR3 has 13 residues. The V end lost 7 bases, the J end lost 0 bases, and 9 bases lay between the germline ends. CDR1 MDHEN and CDR2 SYDVKM come from the germline V gene.